A single sample gave rise to the 26 T cell receptor beta chains below, sequenced in a study of radiation and T cells in renal cell carcinoma. Using immunoSEQ multiplex PCR, the repertoire was profiled, and TCRdb retains in-frame clones only, with some absent. There are 70,000 to 80,000 clones in the sample; about 86% occur only once, and approximately 22% lies in the top ten. Time point indicated: blood 2 weeks post-SBRT. Treatment defined: 15 Gy SBRT to primary tumor, nephrectomy 4 weeks later. Sequencing was performed on blood, taken from a patient whose treatment included radiotherapy and nephrectomy. These receptors were obtained from a woman between 45 and 65 years old with renal cell carcinoma.

The J gene is TRBJ2-3, the V gene TRBV7-2; 12 nucleotides line up with TRBD2. The ends lost 4 bases at V and 2 bases at J; junction bases unmatched: 4. Germline V CDR1 and CDR2: SGHTA, FQGNSA. The CDR3 length is 16 residues. The CDR3 is CASSSGLAGITDTQYF. CDR3 nucleotides: TGTGCCAGCAGCTCCGGACTAGCGGGGATCACAGATACGCAGTATTTT.

V is TRBV6-5 and J is TRBJ1-2, with 7 bases identical to TRBD1. The CDR3 loop spans 14 amino acids. V lost 8 bases to trimming and J lost 1 base; unmatched junction nucleotides: 7. Germline CDR1 is MNHEY and CDR2 is SVGAGI. The CDR3 loop reads CASSRDRVNYGYTF. The CDR3 DNA reads TGTGCCAGCTCTAGAGACAGGGTTAACTATGGCTACACCTTC.

J is TRBJ2-1 and V is TRBV7-2; D not resolved. This CDR3 region has 13 residues. The V gene's germline CDR1 is SGHTA and CDR2 FQGNSA. Trimming removed 3 bases at V and 4 bases at J, with 7 bases between. The CDR3 loop is CASSFPQYNEQFF. The CDR3 DNA follows: TGTGCCAGCAGCTTTCCACAGTACAATGAGCAGTTCTTC.

The J gene is TRBJ1-3, the V gene TRBV4-3; D not resolved. In germline, CDR1 is LGHNA, CDR2 YSLEER. The CDR3 loop spans 14 amino acids. V dropped 6 bases and J dropped 0 bases, with 9 bases sitting between them. The CDR3 sequence: CASSSVSSGNTIYF. DNA for the CDR3: TGCGCCAGCAGTTCGGTCAGCTCTGGAAACACCATATATTTT.

The V call is TRBV5-1, the J call TRBJ1-3; no definite D call. Germline-derived CDR1 and CDR2 are SGHRS and YFSETQ. Trimming shortened V by 5 bases and J by 8 bases, and 14 bases separated the two germline ends. The CDR3 spans 13 residues. The CDR3 region has the DNA TGCGCCAGCAGTCCAACCGACGGTGACACCATATATTTT. This codes for CASSPTDGDTIYF.

This chain uses TRBV7-6 with TRBJ2-5, with D tentatively TRBD2 (5 bases). The CDR3 runs to 13 residues. Per germline, CDR1 SGHVS and CDR2 FNYEAQ. With 4 bases removed from V and 5 bases from J, the gap between germline ends came to 11 bases. The CDR3 coding sequence is TGTGCCAGCAGCTCCAGGATAGCGGAGACCCAGTACTTC. Protein sequence: CASSSRIAETQYF.

The chain has TRBV19 and TRBJ2-6; 9 bases agree with TRBD1. In germline, CDR1 is LNHDA, CDR2 SQIVND (reference sequence). This CDR3 contains 14 residues. V was clipped by 5 bases and J by 8 bases; unmatched bases: 4. DNA for the CDR3: TGTGCCAGTAGTTTAGGACAGGGGTCCAACGTCCTGACTTTC. Translating gives CASSLGQGSNVLTF. Based on the CDR3 plus reference TRBV19 and TRBJ2-6, the full variable domain is DGGITQSPKYLFRKEGQNVTLSCEQNLNHDAMYWYRQDPGQGLRLIYYSQIVNDFQKGDIAEGYSVSREKKESFPLTVTSAQKNPTAFYLCASSLGQGSNVLTFGAGSRLTVL.

This chain connects TRBV5-1 to TRBJ2-7; the D gene is possibly TRBD1 (6 bases). In germline, CDR1 is SGHRS, CDR2 YFSETQ. CDR3 size: 14 residues. The ends were cut back, 3 bases at V and 0 bases at J, with 10 bases in the middle. CDR3 coding DNA: TGCGCCAGCAGCTCCGGACAGAACTCCTACGAGCAGTACTTC. Protein: CASSSGQNSYEQYF. The complete variable domain, with remaining parts taken from reference TRBV5-1 and TRBJ2-7, reads KAGVTQTPRYLIKTRGQQVTLSCSPISGHRSVSWYQQTPGQGLQFLFEYFSETQRNKGNFPGRFSGRQFSNSRSEMNVSTLELGDSALYLCASSSGQNSYEQYFGPGTRLTVT.

The V call is TRBV7-9, the J call TRBJ2-7; D is unresolved. Germline values: CDR1 SEHNR, CDR2 FQNEAQ (reference sequence). This CDR3 is 11 amino acids long. V was cut by 4 bases and J by 4 bases, with 5 bases left in between. This CDR3 is CASSSDYEQYF. The CDR3 bases are TGTGCCAGCAGCTCAGATTACGAGCAGTACTTC.

This sequence joins TRBV11-3 and TRBJ2-1; perhaps TRBD1 as D (6 bases). CDR1 SGHNT and CDR2 YENEEA come from the germline V gene. V shed 1 base and J shed 10 bases, with 14 bases lying between them. The CDR3 runs 14 residues. In DNA, the CDR3 is TGTGCCAGCAGCTTAGGGACAGTTGGGTCCGAGCAGTTCTTC. This translates into CASSLGTVGSEQFF.

This chain joins TRBV5-6 and TRBJ1-2, with TRBD1 matching over 7 bases. V dropped 1 base and J dropped 3; count of bases not matched to a gene: 9. Per germline, CDR1 SGHDT and CDR2 YYEEEE. The CDR3 sequence is 16 residues long. The CDR3 nucleotides are TGTGCCAGCAGCTTGATGGAGGGGGCTGCGGACTATGGCTACACCTTC. Encoded protein: CASSLMEGAADYGYTF.

The rearrangement uses TRBV7-2 and TRBJ2-5; D uncertain. The ends were cut back, 1 base at V and 2 bases at J, with 11 bases in the middle. CDR3 length: 15 amino acids. Per germline, CDR1 SGHTA and CDR2 FQGNSA. The CDR3 nucleotides read TGTGCCAGCAGCTTAGTATCGGCCCGACAAGAGACCCAGTACTTC. Protein product: CASSLVSARQETQYF.

This chain uses TRBV28 with TRBJ1-2; the match to TRBD1 covers 10 bases. Germline V CDR1 and CDR2: MDHEN, SYDVKM. V was clipped by 6 bases and J by 6 bases; unmatched bases: 7. This CDR3 region has 14 residues. CDR3 DNA sequence: TGTGCCAGCAGGGGGACAGGGGAGAGGAATGGCTACACCTTC. Translation: CASRGTGERNGYTF.

CDR3 residues: CASSGVSPTGELFF. In DNA form, the CDR3 reads TGTGCCAGCAGCGGAGTTAGCCCCACCGGGGAGCTGTTTTTT. The J gene is TRBJ2-2, the V gene TRBV14; D is undetermined. Per germline, CDR1 SGHDN and CDR2 FVKESK. This CDR3 spans 14 amino acids. The germline V and J ends were trimmed by 5 bases and 4 bases, with 11 bases remaining between them.

This chain links TRBV5-1 with TRBJ2-5; 9 bases fit TRBD2. This CDR3 spans 17 amino acids. With V trimmed by 2 bases and J by 2 bases, 10 bases remained unmatched. From germline, CDR1 is SGHRS and CDR2 YFSETQ. The CDR3 DNA reads TGCGCCAGCAGCTTAGGTCCCCTGGCGGGGGGGCAAGAGACCCAGTACTTC. This sequence encodes CASSLGPLAGGQETQYF. Full variable domain (outside the CDR3, taken from reference TRBV5-1 and TRBJ2-5): KAGVTQTPRYLIKTRGQQVTLSCSPISGHRSVSWYQQTPGQGLQFLFEYFSETQRNKGNFPGRFSGRQFSNSRSEMNVSTLELGDSALYLCASSLGPLAGGQETQYFGPGTRLLVL.

The chain recombines TRBV2 with TRBJ1-2, with D uncertain. CDR1 SNHLY and CDR2 FYNNEI come from the germline V gene. CDR3 size: 14 residues. V lost 4 bases and J 2 bases, leaving 11 bases between the germline ends. CDR3 nucleotides: TGTGCCAGCAGTGGGCGACTGACAAACTATGGCTACACCTTC. It translates to CASSGRLTNYGYTF.

The V and J genes are TRBV4-1 and TRBJ1-1; TRBD1 might be the D (5 bases). Trimming removed 1 base from V and 1 base from J, with 10 bases in between. Germline lookup yields CDR1 MGHRA and CDR2 YSYEKL. The CDR3 extends over 15 amino acids. The CDR3 nucleotides read TGCGCCAGCAGCCAAGGCCAGGGAAAGAACACTGAAGCTTTCTTT. Translation gives CASSQGQGKNTEAFF.

The gene calls are TRBV7-2 and TRBJ2-3; 11 bases fit TRBD2. The CDR3 is 17 amino acids. Germline lookup yields CDR1 SGHTA and CDR2 FQGNSA. V dropped 2 bases and J dropped 2; count of bases not matched to a gene: 6. The CDR3 nucleotides are TGTGCCAGCAGCTTACCCCCGACTAGCGGGGACACAGATACGCAGTATTTT. Its translation is CASSLPPTSGDTDTQYF. The whole variable domain, remainder taken from reference TRBV7-2 and TRBJ2-3, is GAGVSQSPSNKVTEKGKDVELRCDPISGHTALYWYRQSLGQGLEFLIYFQGNSAPDKSGLPSDRFSAERTGGSVSTLTIQRTQQEDSAVYLCASSLPPTSGDTDTQYFGPGTRLTVL.

This clone was observed a single time. The chain is built from TRBV13 and TRBJ2-2; the D is unclear. The length of the CDR3 is 12 residues. Looked up from germline, CDR1 is PRHDT and CDR2 is FYEKMQ (reference sequence). V lost 8 bases and J 2 bases, leaving 6 bases between the germline ends. CDR3 region: CASHSNTGELFF. CDR3 DNA sequence: TGTGCCAGCCACTCAAACACCGGGGAGCTGTTTTTT.

The chain combines TRBV5-1 with TRBJ1-4; D uncertain. The length of the CDR3 is 14 residues. Germline assignment: CDR1 SGHRS and CDR2 YFSETQ. Trimming cost V 0 bases and J 2 bases, with 5 bases left between them. CDR3: CASSLGATNEKLFF. The CDR3 DNA reads as TGCGCCAGCAGCTTGGGAGCCACTAATGAAAAACTGTTTTTT.

The chain has TRBV7-9 and TRBJ2-3; D remains ambiguous. Trimming stripped 7 bases from V and 0 bases from J, with 11 bases between. Germline assignment: CDR1 SEHNR and CDR2 FQNEAQ (reference sequence). CDR3 length: 14 residues. The CDR3 loop is CASTPDGSTDTQYF. CDR3 nucleotide sequence: TGTGCCAGCACGCCTGACGGTAGCACAGATACGCAGTATTTT.

This chain links TRBV5-1 with TRBJ2-1; 16 bases fit TRBD2. CDR1 and CDR2 from the germline V gene are SGHRS and YFSETQ. The CDR3 is 18 amino acids. V was pared by 4 bases and J by 4 bases, with 8 bases of the junction left unmatched. This CDR3 reads CASSPGTSGGALYNEQFF. In DNA form, the CDR3 reads TGCGCCAGCAGCCCCGGGACTAGCGGGGGGGCCTTATACAATGAGCAGTTCTTC. The variable domain in full, completed from reference TRBV5-1 and TRBJ2-1, reads KAGVTQTPRYLIKTRGQQVTLSCSPISGHRSVSWYQQTPGQGLQFLFEYFSETQRNKGNFPGRFSGRQFSNSRSEMNVSTLELGDSALYLCASSPGTSGGALYNEQFFGPGTRLTVL.

The chain has TRBV28 and TRBJ2-5, with D perhaps TRBD2 (7 bases). CDR3 size: 14 residues. V lost 11 bases and J lost 3, with 19 bases in between. Germline V gene data show CDR1 as MDHEN and CDR2 as SYDVKM. The DNA of the CDR3 is TGTGCCGGAAGGGGGGGACGGGAGAAAGAGACCCAGTACTTC. Its translation is CAGRGGREKETQYF. The whole variable domain, filled in from reference TRBV28 and TRBJ2-5, reads DVKVTQSSRYLVKRTGEKVFLECVQDMDHENMFWYRQDPGLGLRLIYFSYDVKMKEKGDIPEGYSVSREKKERFSLILESASTNQTSMYLCAGRGGREKETQYFGPGTRLLVL.

This chain links TRBV7-9 with TRBJ2-3, with D tentatively TRBD2 (6 bases). The CDR3 length is 11 residues. Trimming pared 4 bases from V and 11 bases from J, leaving 10 bases between. The V gene's germline CDR1 is SEHNR and CDR2 FQNEAQ (reference sequence). The CDR3 region has the DNA TGTGCCAGCAGCTCACTAGCTGAGCAGTATTTT. This codes for CASSSLAEQYF.

The sample holds one count of this clone. The chain is built from TRBV15 and TRBJ1-3, with D hard to call. The CDR3 extends over 12 amino acids. Germline V CDR1 and CDR2: LNHNV, YYDKDF (reference sequence). Between the trimmed V and J ends, which lost 9 bases and 0 bases, there was a span of 6 bases. The CDR3 nucleotides are TGTGCCACAGGGTTCTCTGGAAACACCATATATTTT. Translation: CATGFSGNTIYF.

The count of this clone is one. The chain links TRBV30 to TRBJ2-2, with a weak D call TRBD1 (7 bases). V gave up 0 bases and J gave up 1 base, with 12 bases separating them. Germline lookup yields CDR1 GTSNPN and CDR2 SVGIG (reference sequence). The CDR3 totals 16 residues. CDR3 in DNA: TGTGCCTGGAGTGTACACAGGGGACTGAACACCGGGGAGCTGTTTTTT. Amino acid sequence: CAWSVHRGLNTGELFF.